The subject of this entry is one TCR beta chain. Its antigen remains unidentified. The sample belongs to a study of long-term antiretroviral therapy in people with HIV. Study information: Collection dates of the earliest samples fall about a decade before the 2015 immediate-ART recommendation. Broader study findings: Dating from about 2004 to 2018, the blood was possibly obtained under older ART regimens. Against controls, HIV repertoires showed narrower ranges of CDR3 length. Dominating the repertoire at all time points were the clones that expanded before ART.

At the survey level, the v3.0 immunoSEQ assay was run. Sequencing was performed with immunoSEQ multiplex PCR; in TCRdb, only in-frame clones are kept and a portion is missing. The data contain some 20,000 clones, roughly 85% of them singletons. This CDR3 is built from 14 residues. Trimming cost V 0 bases and J 5 bases, with 8 bases left between them. CDR1 is MNHEY, CDR2 SVGAGI, per germline. Sequencing used unsorted PBMCs, obtained about 2.5 years after starting antiretroviral therapy. The sequence was collected from a man aged 35-49 years with HIV. The chain links TRBV6-5 to TRBJ2-1; D gene uncertain. As DNA, the CDR3 is TGTGCCAGCAGTTACTCGATCCAGAACAATGAGCAGTTCTTC. Protein sequence: CASSYSIQNNEQFF.